This TCR beta chain is from a study of T cells in Graves' hyperthyroidism and ophthalmopathy. CDR3 length equals 12 residues. V was trimmed by 5 bases and J by 5 bases, leaving 12 bases between them. Germline CDR1 and CDR2: GTSNPN and SVGIG (reference sequence). This clonotype was found many times. As yet, its antigen is unknown. Notes on the study in general: By a 13 V-J model, ophthalmopathy was set apart from stable hyperthyroidism.

Uncontrolled infection, other autoimmune disease, pregnancy or lactation excluded patients. TCR beta CDR3 region amplification was performed from RNA transcripts. With the HTBI primer set, the TCR CDR3 went through a first round of RT-PCR. TCRdb recomputed calls from the multiplex PCR reads with MiXCR, one row per CDR3 protein. In the table there are some 570,000 distinct CDR3 sequences, 17% of which are singletons. The sequenced sample was blood. The chain uses TRBV30 and TRBJ1-1; the D is unclear. The receptor was derived from a woman under 30 with Graves' ophthalmopathy. CDR3 sequence (DNA): TGTGCCTGGGGGTCCCTGGGGACTGAAGCTTTCTTT. It specifies CAWGSLGTEAFF.